Described below is a single TCR beta chain sequence and its context. The CDR3 covers 13 residues. The entry originates in a study of blood T cell repertoires in COVID-19. Study details: Samples representing acute and convalescent COVID-19 were sourced from the United States, Italy and Spain.

In the study's own analysis: Amplifying reference gene primers gave estimates of nucleated cell counts. Data came from immunoSEQ multiplex PCR; TCRdb stores just in-frame clones and leaves some out. That table furnishes V, J and clone size, whereas the DNA furnished D and trimming. The sample consists of around 100,000 clones, about 72% of them appearing once. The receptor's source is a man in his 60s with active or convalescent COVID-19. Sequenced material: peripheral blood. The chain joins TRBV7-5 to TRBJ2-2; no DNA check was done on the table's D call, TRBD1. TRBV7-5 is a listed pseudogene. DNA of the CDR3: TGTGCCAGAAGCCGCACAGGGCCCGGGGAGCTGTTTTTT. Translating it yields CARSRTGPGELFF.